This is a list of T cell receptor beta chains from one sample in a study of regulatory T cells in long-lasting Graves disease. TCRdb independently ran MiXCR on the multiplex PCR reads; one entry per CDR3 protein. The sample contains around 480,000 distinct CDR3 sequences, 15% to 20% of which appear only once. This sample also appeared in a second study, on T cells in Graves' hyperthyroidism and ophthalmopathy.

The sequences come from peripheral blood mononuclear cells (PBMCs), collected at new diagnosis, from a patient treated with antithyroid drugs. The receptors stem from a man in his forties with Graves disease. Each CDR3 is given with its conserved first and last residue. A D gene is named only where the DNA matches it firmly. For some rows the clone size is stated as once, few or many, or as a class when expanded; others skip it.

TRBV5-5	TRBJ2-7	many	.	TGTGCCAGCAGCTTGGAGCTTCGTATGGAGCAGTACTTC	CASSLELRMEQYF
TRBV12-3/TRBV12-4	TRBJ2-2	.	TRBD2	TGTGCCAGCAGTTTATTTGGGGGAGGGCCCACCGGGGAGCTGTTTTTT	CASSLFGGGPTGELFF
TRBV19	TRBJ1-5	.	TRBD1	TGTGCCAGTAGTACGTGGGGACAGGGGGCGAGCAATCAGCCCCAGCATTTT	CASSTWGQGASNQPQHF
TRBV11-2	TRBJ2-7	many	TRBD1	TGTGCCAGCAGCCCCGGGACAGCCACCTACTACGAGCAGTACTTC	CASSPGTATYYEQYF
TRBV3-1	TRBJ2-6	few	TRBD1	TGTGCCAGCAGCCAAGGGACAGGGGCGACATACTCTGGGGCCAACGTCCTGACTTTC	CASSQGTGATYSGANVLTF
TRBV5-1	TRBJ1-1	many	TRBD1	TGCGCCAGCAGCCCGGGGCTGACAGGGACGAACACTGAAGCTTTCTTT	CASSPGLTGTNTEAFF
TRBV20-1	TRBJ1-4	many	.	TGCAGTGCTCGCAACAGGGCGGTGGGTGAAAAACTGTTTTTT	CSARNRAVGEKLFF
TRBV2	TRBJ2-3	many	.	TGTGCCAGCAGTGTTCAGGGGACCACCACAGATACGCAGTATTTT	CASSVQGTTTDTQYF
TRBV20-1	TRBJ2-3	.	.	TGCAGTGTAAGAGATTTCAAGGGAGCAGATACGCAGTATTTT	CSVRDFKGADTQYF
TRBV20-1	TRBJ1-1	many	.	TGCAGTGCTAGGCCCAGGGGAGGAACTGAAGCTTTCTTT	CSARPRGGTEAFF
TRBV24-1	TRBJ1-5	many	.	TGTGCCACCAGTGATACAACTGGCAATCAGCCCCAGCATTTT	CATSDTTGNQPQHF
TRBV12-5	TRBJ2-7	many	TRBD2	TGTGCTAGTGGTTTGGGGACTAGTTTCTACGAGCAGTACTTC	CASGLGTSFYEQYF
TRBV6-1	TRBJ2-1	many	TRBD2	TGTGCCAGCGGACTAGCCGCCAATGAGCAGTTCTTC	CASGLAANEQFF
TRBV2	TRBJ2-3	many	.	TGTGCCAGCAGTGAGGTCCTACGCCCGACAGATACGCAGTATTTT	CASSEVLRPTDTQYF
TRBV28	TRBJ2-7	many	TRBD2	TGTGCCAGCAGTTTTCTAGCGGGAGCGGACGAGCAGTACTTC	CASSFLAGADEQYF
TRBV11-2	TRBJ2-2	many	.	TGTGCCAGCAGCTTGGTCTACCAGGAGGGGACCGGGGAGCTGTTTTTT	CASSLVYQEGTGELFF